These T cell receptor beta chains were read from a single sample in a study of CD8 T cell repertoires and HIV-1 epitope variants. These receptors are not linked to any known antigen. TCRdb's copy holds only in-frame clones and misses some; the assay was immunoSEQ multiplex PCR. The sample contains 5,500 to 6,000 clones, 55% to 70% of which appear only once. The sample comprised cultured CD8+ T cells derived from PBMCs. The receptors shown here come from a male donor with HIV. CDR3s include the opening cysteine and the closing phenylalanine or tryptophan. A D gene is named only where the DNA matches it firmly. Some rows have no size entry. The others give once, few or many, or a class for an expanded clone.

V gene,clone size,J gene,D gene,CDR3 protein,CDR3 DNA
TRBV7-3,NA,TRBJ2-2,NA,CASRVSGTGELFF,TGTGCCAGCCGTGTTTCGGGCACCGGGGAGCTGTTTTTT
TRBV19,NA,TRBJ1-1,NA,CASSDVNTEAFF,TGTGCCAGTAGTGACGTGAACACTGAAGCTTTCTTT
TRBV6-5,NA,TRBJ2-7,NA,CASSYGAQGEQYF,TGTGCCAGCAGTTACGGGGCACAGGGCGAGCAGTACTTC
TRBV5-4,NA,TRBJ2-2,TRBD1,CASSPLDRQNTGELFF,TGTGCCAGCAGCCCCCTGGACAGGCAAAACACCGGGGAGCTGTTTTTT
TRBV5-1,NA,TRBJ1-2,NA,CASSLGGGGYTF,TGCGCCAGCAGCCTCGGGGGCGGGGGCTACACCTTC
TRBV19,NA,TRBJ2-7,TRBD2,CASSTHAGLAESSYEQYF,TGTGCCAGTAGTACTCACGCTGGACTAGCGGAAAGCTCCTACGAGCAGTACTTC
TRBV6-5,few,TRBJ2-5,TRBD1,CASSSRTGRLETQYF,TGTGCCAGCAGCTCGAGGACAGGCCGATTGGAGACCCAGTACTTC
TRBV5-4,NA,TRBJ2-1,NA,CASSLEYRNNEQFF,TGTGCCAGCAGCTTGGAATACAGGAACAATGAGCAGTTCTTC
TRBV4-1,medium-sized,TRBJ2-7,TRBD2,CASSQGTSNEQYF,TGCGCCAGCAGCCAAGGGACTAGCAACGAGCAGTACTTC
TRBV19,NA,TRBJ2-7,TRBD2,CASSMPGLGKEQYF,TGTGCCAGTAGTATGCCGGGACTAGGAAAGGAGCAGTACTTC
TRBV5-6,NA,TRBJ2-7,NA,CASSGQGTYEQYF,TGTGCCAGCAGCGGGCAGGGGACCTACGAGCAGTACTTC
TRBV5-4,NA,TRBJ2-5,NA,CASTFWGEETQYF,TGTGCCAGCACCTTTTGGGGGGAAGAGACCCAGTACTTC
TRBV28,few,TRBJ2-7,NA,CASSPTLRQVSYEQYF,TGTGCCAGCAGTCCAACCCTTCGACAGGTTTCCTACGAGCAGTACTTC
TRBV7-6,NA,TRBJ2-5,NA,CASSSDLLDETQYF,TGTGCCAGCAGCTCTGACCTGCTGGACGAGACCCAGTACTTC
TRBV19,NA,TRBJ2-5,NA,CASSTAGVQETQYF,TGTGCCAGTAGTACCGCAGGGGTCCAAGAGACCCAGTACTTC
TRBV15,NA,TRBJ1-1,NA,CATSNFGGDGTEAFF,TGTGCCACCAGCAACTTCGGTGGGGACGGTACTGAAGCTTTCTTT
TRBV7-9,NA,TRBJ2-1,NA,CASSLANEQFF,TGTGCCAGCAGCTTAGCTAATGAGCAGTTCTTC